The 18 T cell receptor beta chains below all came from one sample that was sequenced in a study of T cells in narcolepsy. Repertoires were generated with immunoSEQ multiplex PCR, while TCRdb's copy carries only in-frame clones and drops some. This table has 25,000 to 35,000 clones, more than 70% appearing once. Sequencing was carried out using CD45RA- memory CD4+ T cells from PBMCs. The receptors were sampled from a human donor with narcolepsy.

This chain links TRBV6-5 with TRBJ2-7; 7 bases map to TRBD2. V was pared by 8 bases and J by 2 bases, with 3 bases of the junction left unmatched. Germline CDR1 MNHEY, CDR2 SVGAGI. The CDR3 contains 12 residues. The chain's CDR3 is CASSGLTYEQYF. In nucleotides, the CDR3 is TGTGCCAGCTCGGGACTAACCTACGAGCAGTACTTC.

The rearrangement uses TRBV5-1 and TRBJ1-2; D not resolved. The germline V gene has CDR1 SGHRS and CDR2 YFSETQ. The germline V and J ends were trimmed by 3 bases and 7 bases, with 22 bases remaining between them. The CDR3 is made up of 16 amino acids. The chain's CDR3 is CASSSTPTTPILGYTF. The CDR3 coding sequence is TGCGCCAGCAGCTCCACCCCCACGACGCCCATTCTTGGCTACACCTTC. The full variable domain, completed using reference TRBV5-1 and TRBJ1-2, is KAGVTQTPRYLIKTRGQQVTLSCSPISGHRSVSWYQQTPGQGLQFLFEYFSETQRNKGNFPGRFSGRQFSNSRSEMNVSTLELGDSALYLCASSSTPTTPILGYTFGSGTRLTVV.

The chain recombines TRBV27 with TRBJ2-7; TRBD2 agrees at 7 bases. Germline values: CDR1 MNHEY, CDR2 SMNVEV (reference sequence). V shed 2 bases, J shed 3 bases, and the junction held 4 bases outside the gene matches. The CDR3 extends over 14 amino acids. CDR3 DNA: TGTGCCAGCAGTTTAAAAGGGAGGGACTACGAGCAGTACTTC. Translating gives CASSLKGRDYEQYF.

The chain uses TRBV27 and TRBJ2-7; perhaps TRBD1 as D (6 bases). V was clipped by 5 bases and J by 2 bases, with 13 bases between them. This CDR3 has 14 amino acids. Germline CDR1 is MNHEY and CDR2 is SMNVEV (reference sequence). The CDR3 spells CASSLDRLTYEQYF. The CDR3 nucleotides read TGTGCCAGCAGTCTAGACAGGCTAACCTACGAGCAGTACTTC.

This clone came up a few times. The chain combines TRBV5-4 with TRBJ2-4; D is possibly TRBD2 (5 bases). V lost 0 bases to trimming and J lost 6 bases, with 13 bases between them. This CDR3 has 15 amino acids. The germline V gene has CDR1 SGHNT and CDR2 YYREEE (reference sequence). CDR3 DNA: TGTGCCAGCAGCTTGGCGAGCGGCAGTAGAAACATTCAGTACTTC. This gives the protein CASSLASGSRNIQYF.

The chain has TRBV11-2 and TRBJ1-1; D is perhaps TRBD1 (6 bases). This CDR3 is built from 14 residues. CDR1 is SGHAT and CDR2 is FQNNGV in the germline V gene. V was shortened by 5 bases and J by 1 base, with 11 bases between the two germline ends. CDR3: CASSQTGANTEAFF. CDR3 coding DNA: TGTGCCAGCAGCCAGACAGGAGCGAACACTGAAGCTTTCTTT.

V gene TRBV5-6 combines with J gene TRBJ2-7; D remains ambiguous. Germline values: CDR1 SGHDT, CDR2 YYEEEE. The V end was cut by 2 bases, the J end by 0 bases, with 12 bases between. The CDR3 has 15 residues. The CDR3 DNA follows: TGTGCCAGCAGCTTTAGATCGGCTCACTCCTACGAGCAGTACTTC. Translating it yields CASSFRSAHSYEQYF. Together with reference TRBV5-6 and TRBJ2-7, the CDR3 gives the full variable domain: DAGVTQSPTHLIKTRGQQVTLRCSPKSGHDTVSWYQQALGQGPQFIFQYYEEEERQRGNFPDRFSGHQFPNYSSELNVNALLLGDSALYLCASSFRSAHSYEQYFGPGTRLTVT.

The rearrangement links TRBV6-1 to TRBJ1-2; TRBD1 might be the D (6 bases). The germline V and J ends were trimmed by 8 bases and 8 bases, with 24 bases remaining between them. The CDR3 contains 15 residues. The germline V gene has CDR1 MNHNS and CDR2 SASEGT. CDR3 sequence: CASGSDSPSLKGYTF. The CDR3 coding sequence is TGTGCCAGCGGTTCGGACAGCCCGAGCCTTAAAGGCTACACCTTC.

The V and J genes are TRBV11-1 and TRBJ1-1, with D possibly matching TRBD1 (5 bases). The germline V gene encodes CDR1 SGHAT and CDR2 FQDESV (reference sequence). The CDR3 totals 12 residues. V was cut by 6 bases and J by 12 bases, with 17 bases left in between. CDR3 in amino acids: CASRSTAGVTFF. The CDR3 nucleotides are TGTGCCAGCAGGAGTACGGCGGGGGTTACTTTCTTT.

The rearrangement joins TRBV18 to TRBJ1-2, with a weak D call TRBD1 (5 bases). Germline V lookup: CDR1 KGHSH, CDR2 LQKENI. V was clipped by 1 base and J by 3 bases, with 12 bases between them. This CDR3 has 15 amino acids. As DNA, the CDR3 is TGTGCCAGCTCACCACGAGGTAGGGGAGACTATGGCTACACCTTC. It is translated as CASSPRGRGDYGYTF.

The V and J genes are TRBV7-3 and TRBJ2-6; D is uncertain. With 5 bases removed from V and 0 bases from J, the gap between germline ends came to 14 bases. Germline CDR1 and CDR2: SGHTA and FQGTGA. This CDR3 is built from 17 residues. CDR3 sequence (DNA): TGTGCCAGCAGCACATCCCCCGTGGTCTCTGGGGCCAACGTCCTGACTTTC. Protein: CASSTSPVVSGANVLTF.

This clone was counted between two and nine times. The genes are TRBV6-5 and TRBJ2-4; D ambiguous. V was cut by 5 bases and J by 0 bases, with 8 bases left in between. The CDR3 extends over 14 amino acids. Looked up from germline, CDR1 is MNHEY and CDR2 is SVGAGI. In DNA form, the CDR3 reads TGTGCCAGCAGTCCTAGTCAAGCCAAAAACATTCAGTACTTC. Translating it yields CASSPSQAKNIQYF.

V gene TRBV5-1 combines with J gene TRBJ2-7; 16 bases match TRBD2. The J segment lost 5 bases and the V segment lost 4 bases, leaving 9 bases of the junction unmatched. The CDR3 length is 17 residues. Germline lookup yields CDR1 SGHRS and CDR2 YFSETQ. The CDR3 region is CASSLKGLAGGPDEQYF. DNA of the CDR3: TGCGCCAGCAGCCTGAAGGGACTAGCGGGAGGGCCGGACGAGCAGTACTTC.

This clone has just one count. The rearrangement joins TRBV6-1 to TRBJ2-3, with unresolved D. With 9 bases removed from V and 3 bases from J, the gap between germline ends came to 16 bases. The germline gives CDR1 MNHNS, CDR2 SASEGT. The CDR3 has 14 amino acids. CDR3 protein: CASLFKVVTDTQYF. The CDR3 region has the DNA TGTGCCAGTCTCTTTAAGGTTGTAACAGATACGCAGTATTTT.

The chain links TRBV5-4 to TRBJ2-1, with D perhaps matching TRBD2 (6 bases). V lost 4 bases and J lost 3, with 11 bases in between. The germline CDR1 and CDR2 sequences are SGHNT and YYREEE (reference sequence). The CDR3 consists of 14 residues. The CDR3 sequence is CASSLPGDYNEQFF. CDR3 coding DNA: TGTGCCAGCAGCCTGCCGGGGGACTACAATGAGCAGTTCTTC. Using reference TRBV5-4 and TRBJ2-1 for the parts outside the CDR3, the full variable domain is ETGVTQSPTHLIKTRGQQVTLRCSSQSGHNTVSWYQQALGQGPQFIFQYYREEENGRGNFPPRFSGLQFPNYSSELNVNALELDDSALYLCASSLPGDYNEQFFGPGTRLTVL.

The rearrangement uses TRBV6-1 and TRBJ2-1, with TRBD1 identical over 10 bases. CDR3 length: 15 residues. The germline CDR1 and CDR2 sequences are MNHNS and SASEGT. V gave up 1 base and J gave up 6 bases; unmatched junction bases: 3. The CDR3 loop reads CASSEEWTGGNEQFF. Written as DNA, the CDR3 is TGTGCCAGCAGTGAAGAGTGGACAGGGGGCAATGAGCAGTTCTTC.

This clone has only one observation. The V and J genes are TRBV5-6 and TRBJ1-5, with TRBD1 matching over 7 bases. This CDR3 is built from 16 residues. The V gene's germline CDR1 is SGHDT and CDR2 YYEEEE. After removal of 0 bases from V and 0 bases from J, the junction contained 3 bases not matched to a gene. CDR3: CASSLGTGVSNQPQHF. CDR3 nucleotides: TGTGCCAGCAGCTTGGGGACAGGCGTTAGCAATCAGCCCCAGCATTTT.

The chain has TRBV2 and TRBJ2-7, with unresolved D. CDR3 size: 13 residues. CDR1 and CDR2 (germline): SNHLY, FYNNEI. V lost 1 base and J lost 4, with 8 bases in between. The CDR3 DNA is TGTGCCAGCAGTGAAGGTGGCTGGTACGAGCAGTACTTC. This encodes CASSEGGWYEQYF.